The 28 T cell receptor beta chains presented below share a single source sample, sequenced in a study of cytomegalovirus exposure and HLA in healthy donors. Use of 60 Vbeta and 13 Jbeta primers characterized the PCR. Profiled with immunoSEQ multiplex PCR; TCRdb holds only in-frame clones, not every one. The sample shows tens of thousands of clones, around 77% of them seen only once. Sequencing was done on a sample of PBMCs. The receptor source for this set is a man in his fifties or sixties in good health and CMV-seronegative.

The chain joins TRBV18 to TRBJ2-5; weak D call: TRBD2 (5 bases). Germline V CDR1 and CDR2: KGHSH, LQKENI. Trimming took off 3 bases at V and 4 bases at J, with 9 bases between the two ends. The CDR3 has 13 amino acids. In DNA form, the CDR3 reads TGTGCCAGCTCACCGGGCCGGGGAGAGACCCAGTACTTC. It is translated as CASSPGRGETQYF.

This clone showed up just once. The chain employs TRBV5-4 and TRBJ2-1, with D possibly being TRBD2 (6 bases). The CDR3 extends over 16 amino acids. V lost 4 bases, J lost 4 bases, and 18 bases lay in between. Germline CDR1 reads SGHNT; CDR2 reads YYREEE (reference sequence). Written as DNA, the CDR3 is TGTGCCAGCAGCCAGGGCGGCGCGGGAAAATACAATGAGCAGTTCTTC. Protein: CASSQGGAGKYNEQFF.

This clone has more than one count but fewer than ten. The chain recombines TRBV2 with TRBJ2-1; D unresolved. CDR1 and CDR2 (germline): SNHLY, FYNNEI. The CDR3 is 11 amino acids. The V and J ends lost 5 bases and 7 bases respectively, with 6 bases between them. The DNA for the CDR3 is TGTGCCAGCAGTTGGGCAAATGAGCAGTTCTTC. Protein: CASSWANEQFF.

V gene TRBV13 combines with J gene TRBJ2-1; a weak D match, TRBD1 (5 bases). Germline CDR1 is PRHDT and CDR2 is FYEKMQ (reference sequence). V was cut by 5 bases and J by 5 bases, with 13 bases left in between. The CDR3 covers 14 residues. In DNA form, the CDR3 reads TGTGCCAGCAGCGCCCATCGCAGGGACAATGAGCAGTTCTTC. Amino acid sequence: CASSAHRRDNEQFF.

The rearrangement joins TRBV18 to TRBJ1-1; D unresolved. Germline lookup yields CDR1 KGHSH and CDR2 LQKENI. Trimming left V 2 bases short and J 1 base short, with 8 bases between. The CDR3 contains 14 residues. CDR3 DNA sequence: TGTGCCAGCTCACCATGGGAGGGGAACACTGAAGCTTTCTTT. Its protein product is CASSPWEGNTEAFF. Based on the CDR3 plus reference TRBV18 and TRBJ1-1, the full variable domain is NAGVMQNPRHLVRRRGQEARLRCSPMKGHSHVYWYRQLPEEGLKFMVYLQKENIIDESGMPKERFSAEFPKEGPSILRIQQVVRGDSAAYFCASSPWEGNTEAFFGQGTRLTVV.

This clone showed up just a few times. The V gene is TRBV10-2, the J gene TRBJ2-7; D unclear. The V and J ends lost 3 bases and 3 bases respectively, with 3 bases between them. CDR3 length: 11 amino acids. Germline CDR1 and CDR2: WSHSY and SAAADI. The CDR3 DNA follows: TGCGCCAGCAGTGACAGCTACGAGCAGTACTTC. Translated, it gives CASSDSYEQYF.

The rearrangement uses TRBV19 and TRBJ2-7; TRBD1 aligns across 8 bases. CDR1 LNHDA and CDR2 SQIVND come from the germline V gene (reference sequence). This CDR3 spans 14 amino acids. The ends lost 6 bases at V and 6 bases at J; junction bases unmatched: 10. The CDR3 DNA follows: TGTGCCAGTAGCCGGACAGGGTCATCTGTCGAGCAGTACTTC. Translated, it gives CASSRTGSSVEQYF.

This clone was seen more than once but under ten times. A read error may account for a junction end that differs from germline. V usage is TRBV7-7 and J usage is TRBJ2-5, with D possibly TRBD1 on 6 matching bases. The CDR3 length is 13 residues. From germline, CDR1 is SSHAT and CDR2 FNYEAQ (reference sequence). The CDR3 sequence: CASSLSQGETQYF. The DNA of the CDR3 is TGTGCTAGCAGCTTATCGCAGGGGGAGACCCAGTACTTC.

The V gene is TRBV28, the J gene TRBJ1-1; D gene unclear. The germline gives CDR1 MDHEN, CDR2 SYDVKM. V was clipped by 9 bases and J by 4 bases, with 9 bases between them. The CDR3 consists of 11 residues. CDR3 sequence reads: CASTAPTEAFF. The CDR3 DNA follows: TGTGCCAGTACAGCCCCCACTGAAGCTTTCTTT.

The chain links TRBV11-3 to TRBJ2-1; TRBD2 matches at 10 bases. Germline trimming cut 0 bases from V and 4 bases from J; bases unmatched to any gene: 0. The germline V gene has CDR1 SGHNT and CDR2 YENEEA. The CDR3 consists of 15 residues. CDR3 sequence: CASSLEGLAYNEQFF. DNA for the CDR3: TGTGCCAGCAGCTTAGAGGGACTAGCGTACAATGAGCAGTTCTTC.

V usage is TRBV29-1 and J usage is TRBJ2-7; D unresolved. Trimming left V 6 bases short and J 7 bases short, with 10 bases between. The CDR3 spans 10 residues. Per germline, CDR1 SQVTM and CDR2 ANQGSEA. The CDR3 spells CSVRELEQYF. In nucleotides, the CDR3 is TGCAGCGTCCGCGAGCTAGAGCAGTACTTC.

The chain couples TRBV13 to TRBJ1-2; perhaps TRBD1 as D (6 bases). Trimming pared 5 bases from V and 4 bases from J, leaving 14 bases between. CDR3 size: 14 residues. Looked up from germline, CDR1 is PRHDT and CDR2 is FYEKMQ (reference sequence). CDR3 sequence reads: CASSRTLDSYGYTF. For the CDR3, the DNA is TGTGCCAGCAGCCGAACGTTGGACAGCTATGGCTACACCTTC. Full variable domain (missing parts from reference TRBV13 and TRBJ1-2): AAGVIQSPRHLIKEKRETATLKCYPIPRHDTVYWYQQGPGQDPQFLISFYEKMQSDKGSIPDRFSAQQFSDYHSELNMSSLELGDSALYFCASSRTLDSYGYTFGSGTRLTVV.

This clone has only one observation. This chain connects TRBV5-1 to TRBJ1-4; tentatively, D is TRBD1 (6 bases). The CDR3 totals 13 residues. Trimming took off 3 bases at V and 7 bases at J, with 10 bases between the two ends. Germline assignment: CDR1 SGHRS and CDR2 YFSETQ. For the CDR3, the DNA is TGCGCCAGCAGCTGGACAGTGGGTGAAAAACTGTTTTTT. Encoded protein: CASSWTVGEKLFF.

The V gene is TRBV5-1, the J gene TRBJ2-7, with 8 bases fitting TRBD2. The CDR3 is 15 amino acids. CDR1 and CDR2 from the germline V gene are SGHRS and YFSETQ. J gave up 2 bases and V 1 base, and 5 bases lay outside the gene matches. The CDR3 sequence: CASSLNAGGPYEQYF. The CDR3 DNA reads TGCGCCAGCAGCTTGAATGCGGGGGGCCCCTACGAGCAGTACTTC.

V usage is TRBV5-4 and J usage is TRBJ1-4; D perhaps matches TRBD1 (5 bases). The CDR3 is 14 amino acids. The V and J ends lost 1 base and 4 bases respectively, with 8 bases between them. The germline V gene has CDR1 SGHNT and CDR2 YYREEE (reference sequence). In DNA form, the CDR3 reads TGTGCCAGCAGCTTGCAGGGATTTAATGAAAAACTGTTTTTT. It translates to CASSLQGFNEKLFF. The whole variable domain, remainder taken from reference TRBV5-4 and TRBJ1-4, is ETGVTQSPTHLIKTRGQQVTLRCSSQSGHNTVSWYQQALGQGPQFIFQYYREEENGRGNFPPRFSGLQFPNYSSELNVNALELDDSALYLCASSLQGFNEKLFFGSGTQLSVL.

A few counts support this clone. This chain joins TRBV18 and TRBJ2-1; D is perhaps TRBD1 (6 bases). CDR3 length equals 13 residues. Germline V gives CDR1 KGHSH, CDR2 LQKENI. The ends were cut back, 6 bases at V and 8 bases at J, with 14 bases in the middle. CDR3 nucleotides: TGTGCCAGCTCTCTCCAAGGGGGAGATGAGCAGTTCTTC. It is translated as CASSLQGGDEQFF.

This clone was counted a single time. V is TRBV29-1 and J is TRBJ2-7; 7 bases align to TRBD1. The CDR3 consists of 13 residues. V shed 5 bases, J shed 6 bases, and the junction held 10 bases outside the gene matches. Germline V gene sequence: CDR1 SQVTM, CDR2 ANQGSEA. The DNA of the CDR3 is TGCAGCGTTTACAGGGGTCCGGGCGGCGAGCAGTACTTC. This gives the protein CSVYRGPGGEQYF.

The rearrangement joins TRBV29-1 to TRBJ2-1; 7 positions match TRBD1. The V gene end was trimmed by 5 bases and the J gene end by 6 bases; junction bases not matched to a gene: 7. CDR3 size: 13 residues. Germline V lookup: CDR1 SQVTM, CDR2 ANQGSEA. In nucleotides, the CDR3 is TGCAGCGTTTACCCGGGACAGCTCAATGAGCAGTTCTTC. Its translation is CSVYPGQLNEQFF.

J is TRBJ2-4 and V is TRBV6-1; D possibly corresponds to TRBD2 (6 bases). Per the germline V gene, CDR1 is MNHNS and CDR2 is SASEGT. V was trimmed by 2 bases and J by 0 bases, leaving 20 bases between them. CDR3 length: 19 amino acids. The CDR3 nucleotides read TGTGCCAGCAGTGAATCGGGGACTCTATTGACCCTAGCCAAAAACATTCAGTACTTC. This codes for CASSESGTLLTLAKNIQYF.

The rearrangement joins TRBV18 to TRBJ1-5, with 7 bases that match TRBD1. With 1 base clipped from V and 4 bases from J, the junction kept 4 bases outside the gene matches. Germline assignment: CDR1 KGHSH and CDR2 LQKENI. The CDR3 spans 15 residues. CDR3 DNA: TGTGCCAGCTCACCACGAGGACAGGCGAATCAGCCCCAGCATTTT. This encodes CASSPRGQANQPQHF.

The chain combines TRBV6-1 with TRBJ2-7, with D perhaps TRBD2 (5 bases). This CDR3 has 14 amino acids. The V gene's germline CDR1 is MNHNS and CDR2 SASEGT. The germline V and J ends were trimmed by 5 bases and 6 bases, with 17 bases remaining between them. The DNA of the CDR3 is TGTGCCAGCAGTATGCGACTACTCCTAGGCGAGCAGTACGTC. This gives the protein CASSMRLLLGEQYV.

The V and J genes are TRBV10-1 and TRBJ2-1; TRBD2 might be the D (6 bases). Trimming stripped 2 bases from V and 4 bases from J, with 9 bases between. This CDR3 comprises 14 residues. Germline CDR1 reads WNHNN; CDR2 reads SYGVQD (reference sequence). DNA for the CDR3: TGCGCCAGCAGTGAGGTCGGGAGATACAATGAGCAGTTCTTC. It translates to CASSEVGRYNEQFF.

The chain recombines TRBV7-3 with TRBJ1-1; 7 bases align to TRBD1. The germline CDR1 and CDR2 sequences are SGHTA and FQGTGA. V shed 6 bases, J shed 5 bases, and the junction held 12 bases outside the gene matches. The CDR3 totals 15 residues. CDR3 nucleotides: TGTGCCAGCAGGAATGAACCGGGACAGCCGACTGAAGCTTTCTTT. As protein: CASRNEPGQPTEAFF.

This clone came up a few times. V gene TRBV6-6 combines with J gene TRBJ1-5, with 10 nucleotides matching TRBD1. V trimming: 6 bases; J trimming: 10 bases; junction bases outside the gene matches: 9. There are 14 residues in the CDR3. The germline V gene encodes CDR1 MNHNY and CDR2 SVGAGI (reference sequence). Here the CDR3 reads CASSTDRGRSPQHF. In DNA, the CDR3 is TGTGCCAGCAGCACTGACAGGGGGCGTTCTCCCCAGCATTTT.

This clone was recorded once. This sequence joins TRBV5-1 and TRBJ2-7, with TRBD1 as a possible D gene (5 bases). Germline CDR1 is SGHRS and CDR2 is YFSETQ. The V end lost 10 bases, the J end lost 0 bases, and 14 bases lay between the germline ends. This CDR3 comprises 13 residues. Here the CDR3 reads CASRGTGSYEQYF. For the CDR3, the DNA is TGCGCCTCTAGGGGAACGGGCTCCTACGAGCAGTACTTC.

The genes are TRBV29-1 and TRBJ2-7; 7 nucleotides line up with TRBD1. Trimming took 4 bases from V and 3 from J; bases not matched to a gene: 6. Germline CDR1 SQVTM, CDR2 ANQGSEA. The CDR3 totals 13 residues. In nucleotides, the CDR3 is TGCAGCGTTGTCTGGCCAGGGGGCTACGAGCAGTACTTC. Residues: CSVVWPGGYEQYF.

The chain recombines TRBV19 with TRBJ1-1; 8 bases are a match to TRBD1. CDR1 is LNHDA, CDR2 SQIVND, per germline (reference sequence). V gave up 2 bases and J gave up 4 bases; unmatched junction bases: 3. The CDR3 totals 14 residues. The CDR3 loop is CASSIQGAGTEAFF. CDR3 nucleotides: TGTGCCAGTAGTATACAGGGGGCAGGCACTGAAGCTTTCTTT.

This chain uses TRBV5-1 with TRBJ2-7; D might be TRBD2 (5 bases). Deletions cut 6 bases from V and 6 bases from J, with 13 bases between. Germline V lookup: CDR1 SGHRS, CDR2 YFSETQ. The CDR3 sequence is 12 residues long. Written as DNA, the CDR3 is TGCGCCAGCACCCGAGACCGGGGCGAGCAGTACTTC. It codes for CASTRDRGEQYF.